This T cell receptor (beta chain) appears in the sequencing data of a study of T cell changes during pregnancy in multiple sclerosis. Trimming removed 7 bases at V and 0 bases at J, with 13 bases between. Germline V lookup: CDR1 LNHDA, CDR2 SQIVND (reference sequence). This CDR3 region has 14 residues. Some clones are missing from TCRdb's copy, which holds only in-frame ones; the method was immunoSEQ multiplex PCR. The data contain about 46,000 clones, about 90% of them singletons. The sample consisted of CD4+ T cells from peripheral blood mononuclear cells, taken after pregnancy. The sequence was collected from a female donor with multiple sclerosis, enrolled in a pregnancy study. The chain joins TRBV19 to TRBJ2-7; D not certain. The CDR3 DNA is TGTGCCAGTACCGCCCAGGTCGGCTCCTACGAGCAGTACTTC. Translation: CASTAQVGSYEQYF.